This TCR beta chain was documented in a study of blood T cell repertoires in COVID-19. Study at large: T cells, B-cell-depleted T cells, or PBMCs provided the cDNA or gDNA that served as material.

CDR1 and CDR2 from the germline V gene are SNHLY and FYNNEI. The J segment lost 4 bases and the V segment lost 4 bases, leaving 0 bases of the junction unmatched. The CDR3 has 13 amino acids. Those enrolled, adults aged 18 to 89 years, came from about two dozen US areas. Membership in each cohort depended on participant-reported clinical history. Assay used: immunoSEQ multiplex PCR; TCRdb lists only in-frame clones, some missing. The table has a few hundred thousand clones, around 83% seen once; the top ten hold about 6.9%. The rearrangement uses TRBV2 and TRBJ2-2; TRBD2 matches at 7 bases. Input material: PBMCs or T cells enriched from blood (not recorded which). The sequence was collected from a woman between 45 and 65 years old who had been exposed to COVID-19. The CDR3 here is CASSGEGTGELFF. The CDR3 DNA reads TGTGCCAGCAGTGGGGAGGGCACCGGGGAGCTGTTTTTT.